The next 8 T cell receptor beta chains were all read from a single sample in a study of beta chain features in type 1 diabetes. As every portion of the isolated RNA was reverse transcribed, the sequencing read expressed TCRB transcripts. Profiled with immunoSEQ multiplex PCR; TCRdb holds only in-frame clones, not every one. This table has about 320,000 clones, less than 15% appearing once. The sequencing sample was made of central memory CD4+ T cells from blood. The receptors were sampled from a man aged 30 to 45 in good health.

This clone appeared a few times. The V and J genes are TRBV6-5 and TRBJ2-7, with D maybe TRBD2 (5 bases). With 10 bases removed from V and 1 base from J, the gap between germline ends came to 11 bases. CDR3 length: 12 amino acids. From germline, CDR1 is MNHEY and CDR2 SVGAGI. This CDR3 reads CATSWRSYEQYF. The CDR3, as DNA: TGTGCCACCTCTTGGAGGTCCTACGAGCAGTACTTC.

This clone was counted only a few times. The chain uses TRBV5-1 and TRBJ2-3; no definite D call. This CDR3 comprises 15 residues. Between the trimmed V and J ends, which lost 7 bases and 0 bases, there was a span of 15 bases. Germline assignment: CDR1 SGHRS and CDR2 YFSETQ. In DNA form, the CDR3 reads TGCGCCAGCCACAAAGGACGAACTAGCACAGATACGCAGTATTTT. Amino acids: CASHKGRTSTDTQYF.

The genes are TRBV5-6 and TRBJ1-4, with D unclear. The CDR3 totals 15 residues. V was shortened by 0 bases and J by 8 bases, with 14 bases between the two germline ends. CDR1 and CDR2 from the germline V gene are SGHDT and YYEEEE. CDR3 in amino acids: CASSLVRGIDEKLFF. CDR3 sequence (DNA): TGTGCCAGCAGCTTGGTTCGGGGTATCGACGAAAAACTGTTTTTT.

This chain links TRBV5-6 with TRBJ1-2; no reliable D call. The germline V gene encodes CDR1 SGHDT and CDR2 YYEEEE. The CDR3 has 14 residues. Trimming shortened V by 1 base and J by 4 bases, and 11 bases separated the two germline ends. CDR3 coding DNA: TGTGCCAGCAGCTTGAGAAGTTTCCCCTATGGCTACACCTTC. Translation: CASSLRSFPYGYTF.

V is TRBV19 and J is TRBJ1-5; D is undetermined. Germline V gene sequence: CDR1 LNHDA, CDR2 SQIVND (reference sequence). Trimming took off 3 bases at V and 1 base at J, with 10 bases between the two ends. CDR3 length: 15 amino acids. CDR3 amino acids: CASSMQRVSNQPQHF. The DNA of the CDR3 is TGTGCCAGTAGTATGCAAAGAGTAAGCAATCAGCCCCAGCATTTT.

The CDR3 DNA sequence: TGTGCCAGCAGCCCAGGAGGGATAAATTCACCCCTCCACTTT. Translated, it gives CASSPGGINSPLHF. This chain joins TRBV6-6 and TRBJ1-6, with no clear D. Trimming removed 6 bases from V and 7 bases from J, with 13 bases in between. The CDR3 totals 14 residues. Germline V gives CDR1 MNHNY, CDR2 SVGAGI (reference sequence).

This clone was counted at least ten times. The chain carries TRBV2 and TRBJ1-4; perhaps TRBD1 as D (5 bases). Germline V CDR1 and CDR2: SNHLY, FYNNEI. The V end was cut by 6 bases, the J end by 2 bases, with 16 bases between. This CDR3 is 16 amino acids long. The CDR3 protein is CASSSPGLGTNEKLFF. Here the CDR3 DNA reads TGTGCCAGCAGCAGCCCGGGGCTGGGGACTAATGAAAAACTGTTTTTT.

This clone was recorded a few times. CDR3 amino acids: CASSLDRGLYNEQFF. The CDR3 bases are TGCGCCAGCAGCTTGGACAGGGGACTCTACAATGAGCAGTTCTTC. The rearrangement uses TRBV5-1 and TRBJ2-1; tentatively, D is TRBD1 (7 bases). There are 15 residues in the CDR3. Germline V lookup: CDR1 SGHRS, CDR2 YFSETQ. Between the trimmed V and J ends, which lost 0 bases and 3 bases, there was a span of 10 bases. Full variable domain (outside the CDR3, taken from reference TRBV5-1 and TRBJ2-1): KAGVTQTPRYLIKTRGQQVTLSCSPISGHRSVSWYQQTPGQGLQFLFEYFSETQRNKGNFPGRFSGRQFSNSRSEMNVSTLELGDSALYLCASSLDRGLYNEQFFGPGTRLTVL.